This T cell receptor beta chain was identified during a study of PD-1 blockade in mismatch repair-deficient tumors. Background on the study: All were previously treated, progressing patients with around eleven mismatch repair-deficient cancer types.

The germline CDR1 and CDR2 sequences are SQVTM and ANQGSEA. Trimming removed 0 bases at V and 5 bases at J, with 10 bases between. CDR3 size: 13 residues. Profiling relied on immunoSEQ multiplex PCR, and the TCRdb table lists in-frame clones only, not all of them. The sample yields 70,000 to 90,000 clones, more than 80% seen once. The input for sequencing was peripheral blood, taken 44 weeks after starting pembrolizumab. The chain has TRBV29-1 and TRBJ1-2; TRBD1 is a possible D gene (5 bases). The clonotype originates from an adult with mismatch repair-deficient cancer. CDR3 region: CSVEDGGRYGYTF. DNA of the CDR3: TGCAGCGTTGAAGATGGGGGGAGGTATGGCTACACCTTC.